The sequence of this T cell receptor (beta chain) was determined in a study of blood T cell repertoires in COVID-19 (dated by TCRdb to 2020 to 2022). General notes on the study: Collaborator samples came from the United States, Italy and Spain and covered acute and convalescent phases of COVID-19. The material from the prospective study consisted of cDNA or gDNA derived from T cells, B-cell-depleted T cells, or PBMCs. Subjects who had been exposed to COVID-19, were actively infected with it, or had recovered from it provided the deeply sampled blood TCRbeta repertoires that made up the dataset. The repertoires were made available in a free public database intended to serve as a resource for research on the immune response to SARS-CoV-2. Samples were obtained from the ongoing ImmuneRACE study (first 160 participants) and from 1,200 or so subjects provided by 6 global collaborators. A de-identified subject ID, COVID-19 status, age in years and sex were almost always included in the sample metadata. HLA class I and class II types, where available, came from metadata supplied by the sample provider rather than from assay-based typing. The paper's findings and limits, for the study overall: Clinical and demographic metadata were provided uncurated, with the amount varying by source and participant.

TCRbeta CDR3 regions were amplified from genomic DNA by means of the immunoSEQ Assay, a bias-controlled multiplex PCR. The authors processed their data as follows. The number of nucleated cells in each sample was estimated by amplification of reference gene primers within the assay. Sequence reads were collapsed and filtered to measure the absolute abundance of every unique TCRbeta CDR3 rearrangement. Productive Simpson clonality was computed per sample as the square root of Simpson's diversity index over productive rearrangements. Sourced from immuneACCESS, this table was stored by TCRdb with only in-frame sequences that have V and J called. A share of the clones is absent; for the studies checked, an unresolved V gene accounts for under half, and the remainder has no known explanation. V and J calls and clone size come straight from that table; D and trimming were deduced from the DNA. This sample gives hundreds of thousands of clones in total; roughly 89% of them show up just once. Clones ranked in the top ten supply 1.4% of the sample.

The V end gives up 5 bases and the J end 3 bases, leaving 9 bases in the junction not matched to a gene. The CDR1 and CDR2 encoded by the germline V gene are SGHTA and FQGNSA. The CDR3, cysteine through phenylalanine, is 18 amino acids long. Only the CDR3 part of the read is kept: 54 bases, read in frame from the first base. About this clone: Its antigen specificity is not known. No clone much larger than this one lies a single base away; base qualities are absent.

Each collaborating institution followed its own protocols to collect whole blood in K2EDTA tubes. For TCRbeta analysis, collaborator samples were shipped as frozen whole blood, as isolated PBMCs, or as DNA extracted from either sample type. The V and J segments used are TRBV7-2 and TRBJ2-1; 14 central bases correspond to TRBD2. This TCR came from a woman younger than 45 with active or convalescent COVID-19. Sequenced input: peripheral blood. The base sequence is TGTGCCAGCAGCCACGGGACTAGCGGGAGTGGGGTCTACAATGAGCAGTTCTTC. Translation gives CASSHGTSGSGVYNEQFF.